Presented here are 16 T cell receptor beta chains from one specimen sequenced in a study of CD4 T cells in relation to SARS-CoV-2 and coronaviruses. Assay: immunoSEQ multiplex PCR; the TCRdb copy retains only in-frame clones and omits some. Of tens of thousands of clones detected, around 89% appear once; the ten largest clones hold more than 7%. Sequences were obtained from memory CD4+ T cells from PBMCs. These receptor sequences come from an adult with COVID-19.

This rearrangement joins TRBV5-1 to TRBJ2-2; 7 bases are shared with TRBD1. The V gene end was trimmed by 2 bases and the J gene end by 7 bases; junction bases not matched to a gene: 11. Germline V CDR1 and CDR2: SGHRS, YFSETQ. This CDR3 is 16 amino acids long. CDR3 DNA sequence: TGCGCCAGCAGCTTCGGCCGGGACAGCCGCGGCGGGGAGCTGTTTTTT. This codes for CASSFGRDSRGGELFF. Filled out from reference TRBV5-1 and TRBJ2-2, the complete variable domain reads KAGVTQTPRYLIKTRGQQVTLSCSPISGHRSVSWYQQTPGQGLQFLFEYFSETQRNKGNFPGRFSGRQFSNSRSEMNVSTLELGDSALYLCASSFGRDSRGGELFFGEGSRLTVL.

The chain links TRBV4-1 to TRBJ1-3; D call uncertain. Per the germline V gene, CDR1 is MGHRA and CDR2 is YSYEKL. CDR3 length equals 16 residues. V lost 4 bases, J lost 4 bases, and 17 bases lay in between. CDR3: CASSRGGLGSGNTIYF. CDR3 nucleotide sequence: TGCGCCAGCAGCCGAGGTGGCCTGGGGTCAGGAAACACCATATATTTT.

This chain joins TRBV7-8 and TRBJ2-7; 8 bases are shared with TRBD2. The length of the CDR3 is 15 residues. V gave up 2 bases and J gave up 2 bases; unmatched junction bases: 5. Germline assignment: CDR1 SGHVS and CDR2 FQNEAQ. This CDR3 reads CASSLSGGQAYEQYF. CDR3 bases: TGTGCCAGCAGCTTATCGGGGGGGCAGGCCTACGAGCAGTACTTC.

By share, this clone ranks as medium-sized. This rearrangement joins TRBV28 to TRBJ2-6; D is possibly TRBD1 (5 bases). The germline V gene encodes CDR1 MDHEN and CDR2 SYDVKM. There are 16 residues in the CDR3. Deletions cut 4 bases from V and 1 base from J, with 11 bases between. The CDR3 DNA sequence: TGTGCCAGCAGTTCGCCAGGGTCGTCTGGGGCCAACGTCCTGACTTTC. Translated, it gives CASSSPGSSGANVLTF.

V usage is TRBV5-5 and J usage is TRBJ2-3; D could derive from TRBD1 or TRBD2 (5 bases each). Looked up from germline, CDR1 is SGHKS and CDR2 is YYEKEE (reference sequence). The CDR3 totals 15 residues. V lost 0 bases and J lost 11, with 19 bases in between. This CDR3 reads CASSLGRGAAPGQYF. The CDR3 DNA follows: TGTGCCAGCAGCTTGGGTCGAGGGGCGGCCCCCGGGCAGTATTTT.

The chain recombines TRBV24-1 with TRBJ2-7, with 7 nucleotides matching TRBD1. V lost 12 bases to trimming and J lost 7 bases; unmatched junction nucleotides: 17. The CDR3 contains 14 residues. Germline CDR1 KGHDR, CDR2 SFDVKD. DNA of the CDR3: TGTGCCTCCGCCCCCGGGACAGCGAATTATGAGCAGTACTTC. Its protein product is CASAPGTANYEQYF.

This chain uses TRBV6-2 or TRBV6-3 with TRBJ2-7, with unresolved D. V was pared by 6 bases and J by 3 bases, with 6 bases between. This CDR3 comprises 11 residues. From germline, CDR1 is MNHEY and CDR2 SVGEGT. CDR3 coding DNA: TGTGCCAGCAGCCCTCTCTACGAGCAGTACTTC. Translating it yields CASSPLYEQYF.

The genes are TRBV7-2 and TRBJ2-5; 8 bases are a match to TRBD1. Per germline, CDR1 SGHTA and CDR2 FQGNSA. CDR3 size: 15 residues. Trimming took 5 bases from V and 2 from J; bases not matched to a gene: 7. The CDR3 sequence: CASSLRDRPQETQYF. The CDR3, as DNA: TGTGCCAGCAGCCTCCGGGACAGGCCTCAAGAGACCCAGTACTTC.

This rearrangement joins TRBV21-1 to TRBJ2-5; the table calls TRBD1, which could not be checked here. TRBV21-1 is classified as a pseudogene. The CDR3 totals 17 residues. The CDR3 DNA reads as TGTGCCAGCAGCAAAGGGTCTCTGCCAGGGGGCCAGGAGACCCAGTACTTC. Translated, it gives CASSKGSLPGGQETQYF.

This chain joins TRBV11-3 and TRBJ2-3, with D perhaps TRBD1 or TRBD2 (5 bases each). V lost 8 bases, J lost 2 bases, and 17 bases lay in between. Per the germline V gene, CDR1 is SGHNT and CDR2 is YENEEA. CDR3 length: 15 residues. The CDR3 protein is CASHPGGFHTDTQYF. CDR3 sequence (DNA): TGTGCCAGCCACCCTGGGGGATTCCACACAGATACGCAGTATTTT.

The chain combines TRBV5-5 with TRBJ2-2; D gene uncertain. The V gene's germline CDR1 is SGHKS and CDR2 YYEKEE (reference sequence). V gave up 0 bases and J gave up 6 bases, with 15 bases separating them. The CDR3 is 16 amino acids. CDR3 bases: TGTGCCAGCAGCTTGGCCGTGGTGGGTGGGGCCGGGGAGCTGTTTTTT. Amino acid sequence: CASSLAVVGGAGELFF.

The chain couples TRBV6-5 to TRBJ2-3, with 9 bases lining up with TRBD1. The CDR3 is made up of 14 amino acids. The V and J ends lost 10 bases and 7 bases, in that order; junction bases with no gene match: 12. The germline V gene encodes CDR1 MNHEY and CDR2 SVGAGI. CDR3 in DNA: TGTGCCACAGGGGGGACAGGGTCAATAAATACGCAGTATTTT. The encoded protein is CATGGTGSINTQYF.

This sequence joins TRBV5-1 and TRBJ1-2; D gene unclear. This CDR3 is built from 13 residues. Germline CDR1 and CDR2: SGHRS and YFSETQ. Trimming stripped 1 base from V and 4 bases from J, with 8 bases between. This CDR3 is CASSLKRSYGYTF. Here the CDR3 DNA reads TGCGCCAGCAGCTTGAAAAGGTCCTATGGCTACACCTTC.

The chain's CDR3 is CASSRDRGPITGELFF. The CDR3 DNA sequence: TGTGCCAGCAGCAGGGACAGGGGACCGATCACCGGGGAGCTGTTTTTT. The chain has TRBV6-2 or TRBV6-3 and TRBJ2-2; 10 nucleotides match TRBD1. The CDR3 runs to 16 residues. Unmatched junction bases numbered 8, after V lost 6 bases and J lost 4 bases. Germline V gives CDR1 MNHEY, CDR2 SVGEGT.

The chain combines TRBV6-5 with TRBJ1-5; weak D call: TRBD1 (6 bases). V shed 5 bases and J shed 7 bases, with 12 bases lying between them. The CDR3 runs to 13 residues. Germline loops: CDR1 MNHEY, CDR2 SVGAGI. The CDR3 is CASSTAGVQPQHF. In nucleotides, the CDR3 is TGTGCCAGCAGTACTGCAGGGGTGCAGCCCCAGCATTTT.

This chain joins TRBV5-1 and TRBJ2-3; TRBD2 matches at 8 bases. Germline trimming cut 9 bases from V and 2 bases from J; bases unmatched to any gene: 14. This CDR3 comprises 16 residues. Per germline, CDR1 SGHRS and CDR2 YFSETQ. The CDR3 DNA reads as TGCGCCACCAACTCAGGACAGCGGGGGCCCACAGATACGCAGTATTTT. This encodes CATNSGQRGPTDTQYF.